Presented here are 26 T cell receptor beta chains from one specimen sequenced in a study of blood T cell repertoires in COVID-19. Libraries were prepared by immunoSEQ multiplex PCR; TCRdb keeps only in-frame clonotypes and omits some of them. The sample consists of approximately 180,000 clones, roughly 91% of them appearing once. The sequenced sample consisted of peripheral blood. These receptors all stem from a human donor in a cohort sampled during active COVID-19.

This clone showed up many times. The chain recombines TRBV5-1 with TRBJ2-7; possible D gene TRBD1, 6 bases. V was trimmed by 4 bases and J by 1 base, leaving 12 bases between them. Germline V gene sequence: CDR1 SGHRS, CDR2 YFSETQ. CDR3 length equals 14 residues. For the CDR3, the DNA is TGCGCCAGCAGCCTGACACAGGGATCCTACGAGCAGTACTTC. Encoded protein: CASSLTQGSYEQYF.

A single count supports this clone. The genes are TRBV5-4 and TRBJ2-7, with 10 bases lining up with TRBD1. The germline CDR1 and CDR2 sequences are SGHNT and YYREEE (reference sequence). CDR3 size: 16 residues. After removal of 2 bases from V and 3 bases from J, the junction contained 8 bases not matched to a gene. The CDR3 DNA reads TGTGCCAGCAGCTTCGACCCGGGACAGGGGATCTACGAGCAGTACTTC. Its protein product is CASSFDPGQGIYEQYF.

The V call is TRBV10-1, the J call TRBJ2-7, with TRBD2 matching over 8 bases. CDR3 length equals 15 residues. The germline V gene has CDR1 WNHNN and CDR2 SYGVQD (reference sequence). The trim removed 6 bases at V and 6 bases at J, leaving 13 bases unmatched. In DNA, the CDR3 is TGCGCCAGCAGGGAACTAGCGGCTCTCTTCCCCGAGCAGTACTTC. Its protein is CASRELAALFPEQYF.

The chain couples TRBV7-2 to TRBJ2-7, with TRBD1 identical over 7 bases. The CDR3 is made up of 16 amino acids. Trimming removed 1 base from V and 3 bases from J; junction bases left unmatched: 9. Per the germline V gene, CDR1 is SGHTA and CDR2 is FQGNSA. The CDR3 spells CASSLDSGRTGYEQYF. In DNA, the CDR3 is TGTGCCAGCAGCTTAGACTCAGGTAGGACAGGCTACGAGCAGTACTTC.

This clone was seen once. The chain combines TRBV5-6 with TRBJ2-7; D is unresolved. Trimming took 1 base from V and 6 from J, leaving 8 bases between them. In germline, CDR1 is SGHDT, CDR2 YYEEEE. CDR3 length: 12 amino acids. CDR3 amino acids: CASSLRAGEQYF. DNA for the CDR3: TGTGCCAGCAGCTTGCGCGCAGGCGAGCAGTACTTC.

The chain is built from TRBV7-2 and TRBJ2-3, with 8 bases aligning to TRBD2. CDR1 and CDR2 (germline): SGHTA, FQGNSA. This CDR3 is 14 amino acids long. Germline trimming cut 6 bases from V and 6 bases from J; bases unmatched to any gene: 8. The CDR3 DNA follows: TGTGCCAGCAGACCCCCGGGGGGGTCCGATACGCAGTATTTT. Its protein product is CASRPPGGSDTQYF.

V and J are TRBV6-2 or TRBV6-3 and TRBJ2-7; TRBD2 is a possible D gene (5 bases). This CDR3 is 11 amino acids long. Germline loops: CDR1 MNHEY, CDR2 SVGEGT. V was shortened by 5 bases and J by 9 bases, with 11 bases between the two germline ends. The CDR3 region has the DNA TGTGCCAGCAGTCCCGGGGAGTGGCAGTACTTC. It yields the protein CASSPGEWQYF.

This rearrangement joins TRBV24-1 to TRBJ2-7; D perhaps matches TRBD2 (5 bases). The germline gives CDR1 KGHDR, CDR2 SFDVKD. CDR3 length: 16 residues. Trimming cost V 1 base and J 3 bases, with 15 bases left between them. The CDR3 reads CATSDFDKSGIYEQYF. CDR3 coding DNA: TGTGCCACCAGTGATTTTGATAAGAGCGGTATCTACGAGCAGTACTTC.

The chain employs TRBV7-8 and TRBJ2-7; 11 positions match TRBD2. From germline, CDR1 is SGHVS and CDR2 FQNEAQ. The trim removed 5 bases at V and 5 bases at J, leaving 8 bases unmatched. The length of the CDR3 is 15 residues. CDR3 sequence: CASSPPSGRRDEQYF. The CDR3 bases are TGTGCCAGCAGCCCCCCTAGCGGGAGGCGCGACGAGCAGTACTTC.

V usage is TRBV6-2 or TRBV6-3 and J usage is TRBJ2-7; 10 positions match TRBD2. Germline lookup yields CDR1 MNHEY and CDR2 SVGEGT. CDR3 length: 14 amino acids. J gave up 2 bases and V 4 bases, and 2 bases lay outside the gene matches. The CDR3 loop reads CASSSGLAAYEQYF. In DNA, the CDR3 is TGTGCCAGCAGTTCTGGACTAGCGGCCTACGAGCAGTACTTC.

CDR3 nucleotides: TGTGCCAGCAGTTTTACAGGGGATGGCTACACCTTC. Encoded protein: CASSFTGDGYTF. This chain links TRBV28 with TRBJ1-2; TRBD1 aligns across 7 bases. Germline CDR1 MDHEN, CDR2 SYDVKM. With 3 bases clipped from V and 6 bases from J, the junction kept 1 base outside the gene matches. The CDR3 runs to 12 residues.

This clone was picked up one time. This chain uses TRBV30 with TRBJ1-1; TRBD1 might be the D (5 bases). The germline V and J ends were trimmed by 0 bases and 4 bases, with 15 bases remaining between them. Germline V CDR1 and CDR2: GTSNPN, SVGIG (reference sequence). This CDR3 has 15 amino acids. The CDR3 region has the DNA TGTGCCTGGAGTGTATTTTCGACCCAGGGCACTGAAGCTTTCTTT. Its translation: CAWSVFSTQGTEAFF. The full variable domain, with the rest looked up from reference TRBV30 and TRBJ1-1, is SQTIHQWPATLVQPVGSPLSLECTVEGTSNPNLYWYRQAAGRGLQLLFYSVGIGQISSEVPQNLSASRPQDRQFILSSKKLLLSDSGFYLCAWSVFSTQGTEAFFGQGTRLTVV.

The chain recombines TRBV5-1 with TRBJ2-3; 7 bases match TRBD1. CDR1 and CDR2 from the germline V gene are SGHRS and YFSETQ. V lost 4 bases, J lost 1 base, and 6 bases stayed unmatched. The length of the CDR3 is 15 residues. The CDR3: CASSLRTGGTDTQYF. The DNA of the CDR3 is TGCGCCAGCAGCCTTAGGACAGGCGGCACAGATACGCAGTATTTT.

The chain recombines TRBV6-2 or TRBV6-3 with TRBJ2-7; TRBD2 might be the D (5 bases). CDR3 length: 16 amino acids. Trimming shortened V by 7 bases and J by 3 bases, and 22 bases separated the two germline ends. Germline values: CDR1 MNHEY, CDR2 SVGEGT. CDR3 loop: CASNPVEAATSYEQYF. CDR3 DNA sequence: TGTGCCAGCAACCCCGTGGAGGCAGCGACAAGCTACGAGCAGTACTTC.

On this clone itself: Within the sample, other DNA sequences also encode this same CDR3. This chain links TRBV2 with TRBJ2-5, with TRBD2 matching 7 bases. V lost 5 bases and J lost 4; bases outside the gene matches: 1. The CDR3 has 12 amino acids. CDR1 SNHLY and CDR2 FYNNEI come from the germline V gene. CDR3 DNA sequence: TGTGCCAGCAGTCCTAGCGGAGAGACCCAGTACTTC. Translated: CASSPSGETQYF. Full variable domain (outside the CDR3, taken from reference TRBV2 and TRBJ2-5): EPEVTQTPSHQVTQMGQEVILRCVPISNHLYFYWYRQILGQKVEFLVSFYNNEISEKSEIFDDQFSVERPDGSNFTLKIRSTKLEDSAMYFCASSPSGETQYFGPGTRLLVL.

This chain uses TRBV15 with TRBJ2-2; D is unresolved. Germline V CDR1 and CDR2: LNHNV, YYDKDF (reference sequence). This CDR3 has 14 amino acids. V was trimmed by 3 bases and J by 1 base, leaving 6 bases between them. The CDR3 bases are TGTGCCACCAGCAGCACACGGAACACCGGGGAGCTGTTTTTT. Amino acid sequence: CATSSTRNTGELFF.

V gene TRBV9 combines with J gene TRBJ1-2, with D tentatively TRBD1 (5 bases). The CDR3 covers 13 residues. The germline V gene has CDR1 SGDLS and CDR2 YYNGEE. Trimming removed 8 bases at V and 3 bases at J, with 14 bases between. CDR3 DNA sequence: TGTGCCAGTAGGAATGGGGGGGACTATGGCTACACCTTC. Residues: CASRNGGDYGYTF. Full variable domain (remainder filled in from reference TRBV9 and TRBJ1-2): DSGVTQTPKHLITATGQRVTLRCSPRSGDLSVYWYQQSLDQGLQFLIQYYNGEERAKGNILERFSAQQFPDLHSELNLSSLELGDSALYFCASRNGGDYGYTFGSGTRLTVV.

The gene calls are TRBV27 and TRBJ2-7, with 8 positions matching TRBD2. The CDR3 is made up of 13 amino acids. After removal of 5 bases from V and 7 bases from J, the junction contained 7 bases not matched to a gene. Germline-derived CDR1 and CDR2 are MNHEY and SMNVEV (reference sequence). CDR3 bases: TGTGCCAGCAGTCTCGGACTAGCTGGGGAGCAGTACTTC. Its translation: CASSLGLAGEQYF.

Here the CDR3 reads CASSLVRGGYTF. In nucleotides, the CDR3 is TGTGCCAGCAGCTTAGTCCGGGGAGGCTACACCTTC. The V gene is TRBV7-9, the J gene TRBJ1-2, with D unresolved. Germline assignment: CDR1 SEHNR and CDR2 FQNEAQ (reference sequence). The CDR3 covers 12 residues. The V end was cut by 1 base, the J end by 8 bases, with 8 bases between.

The chain recombines TRBV3-1 (or the pseudogene TRBV3-2) with TRBJ2-5, with a possible D match to TRBD2 (5 bases). The germline CDR1 and CDR2 sequences are LGHDT and YNNKEL (reference sequence). Trimming left V 3 bases short and J 2 bases short, with 10 bases between. The CDR3 loop spans 14 amino acids. In DNA, the CDR3 is TGTGCCAGCAGCCATCGGGGTATTCAAGAGACCCAGTACTTC. Its protein product is CASSHRGIQETQYF.

This rearrangement joins TRBV3-1 (or the pseudogene TRBV3-2) to TRBJ1-4; D perhaps matches TRBD1 (6 bases). This CDR3 contains 14 residues. From germline, CDR1 is LGHDT and CDR2 YNNKEL (reference sequence). The germline V and J ends were trimmed by 2 bases and 2 bases, with 6 bases remaining between them. CDR3 in amino acids: CASSQQGTNEKLFF. DNA of the CDR3: TGTGCCAGCAGCCAACAGGGGACTAATGAAAAACTGTTTTTT.

CDR3: CASRSGVSNQPQHF. The CDR3 DNA reads TGTGCCAGCAGATCAGGGGTTAGCAATCAGCCCCAGCATTTT. The V gene is TRBV6-5, the J gene TRBJ1-5; D is possibly TRBD1 (6 bases). Germline CDR1 MNHEY, CDR2 SVGAGI. This CDR3 comprises 14 residues. Deletions cut 6 bases from V and 0 bases from J, with 9 bases between.

In DNA, the CDR3 is TGCACCAGCAGCCGTTTAGGGGGGGCCACTAGATACAATGAGCAGTTCTTC. As protein: CTSSRLGGATRYNEQFF. V gene TRBV1 combines with J gene TRBJ2-1; TRBD2 is taken as the D call from the table, unchecked against the DNA. TRBV1 is a documented pseudogene. There are 17 residues in the CDR3.

The chain combines TRBV6-2 or TRBV6-3 with TRBJ2-5; D is perhaps TRBD2 (5 bases). The ends were cut back, 0 bases at V and 1 base at J, with 9 bases in the middle. Looked up from germline, CDR1 is MNHEY and CDR2 is SVGEGT. The CDR3 is 15 residues long. The CDR3 nucleotides are TGTGCCAGCAGTTACTCATCCACTAGCCAAGAGACCCAGTACTTC. It specifies CASSYSSTSQETQYF.

V gene TRBV5-5 combines with J gene TRBJ2-1; D possibly corresponds to TRBD1 (5 bases). CDR3 size: 14 residues. CDR1 is SGHKS, CDR2 YYEKEE, per germline (reference sequence). Trimming pared 0 bases from V and 4 bases from J, leaving 8 bases between. CDR3 amino acids: CASSLETDYNEQFF. The CDR3 nucleotides read TGTGCCAGCAGCTTGGAGACAGATTACAATGAGCAGTTCTTC.

The chain couples TRBV27 to TRBJ2-7; 11 positions agree with TRBD2. V dropped 5 bases and J dropped 3; count of bases not matched to a gene: 9. Germline loops: CDR1 MNHEY, CDR2 SMNVEV (reference sequence). This CDR3 comprises 16 residues. CDR3 region: CASSPRTSGPGYEQYF. The CDR3 DNA sequence: TGTGCCAGCAGTCCGCGGACTAGCGGGCCGGGCTACGAGCAGTACTTC.